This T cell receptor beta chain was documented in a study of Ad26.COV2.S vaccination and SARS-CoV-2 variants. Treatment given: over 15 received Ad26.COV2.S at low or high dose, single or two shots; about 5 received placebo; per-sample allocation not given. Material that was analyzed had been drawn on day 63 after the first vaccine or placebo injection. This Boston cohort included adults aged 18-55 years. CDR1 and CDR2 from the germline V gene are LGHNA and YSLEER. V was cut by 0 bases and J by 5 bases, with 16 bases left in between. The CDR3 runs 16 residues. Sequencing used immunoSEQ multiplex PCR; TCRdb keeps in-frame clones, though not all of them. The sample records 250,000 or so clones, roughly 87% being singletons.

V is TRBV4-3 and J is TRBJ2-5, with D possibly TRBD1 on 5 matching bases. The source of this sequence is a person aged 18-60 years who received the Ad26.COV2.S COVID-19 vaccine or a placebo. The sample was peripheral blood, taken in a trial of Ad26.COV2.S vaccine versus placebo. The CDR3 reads CASSQEGIRAGETQYF. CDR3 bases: TGCGCCAGCAGCCAAGAGGGTATCCGGGCAGGGGAGACCCAGTACTTC.